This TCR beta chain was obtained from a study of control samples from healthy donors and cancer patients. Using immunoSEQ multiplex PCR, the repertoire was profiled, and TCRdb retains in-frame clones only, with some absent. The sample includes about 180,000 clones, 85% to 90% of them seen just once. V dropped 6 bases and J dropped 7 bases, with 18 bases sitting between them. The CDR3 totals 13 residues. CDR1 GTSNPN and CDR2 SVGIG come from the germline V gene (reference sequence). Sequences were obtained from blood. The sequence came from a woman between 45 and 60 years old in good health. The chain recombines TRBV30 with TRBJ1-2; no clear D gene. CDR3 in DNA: TGTGCCTGTATTTCTTACGAGCTTAGTGGCTACACCTTC. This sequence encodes CACISYELSGYTF.